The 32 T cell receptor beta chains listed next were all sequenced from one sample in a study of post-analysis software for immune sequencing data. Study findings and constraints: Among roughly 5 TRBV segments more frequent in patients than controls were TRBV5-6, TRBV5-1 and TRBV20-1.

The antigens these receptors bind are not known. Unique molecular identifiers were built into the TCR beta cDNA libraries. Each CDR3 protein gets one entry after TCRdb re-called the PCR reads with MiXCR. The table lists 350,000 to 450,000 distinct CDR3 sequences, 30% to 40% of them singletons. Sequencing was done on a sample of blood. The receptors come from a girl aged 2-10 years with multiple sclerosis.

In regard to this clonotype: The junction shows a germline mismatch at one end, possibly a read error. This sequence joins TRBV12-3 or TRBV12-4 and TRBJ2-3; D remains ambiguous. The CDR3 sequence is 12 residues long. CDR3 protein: CASSPSPDAQYF. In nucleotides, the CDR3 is TGTGCCAGCAGTCCCTCCCCAGATGCGCAGTATTTT.

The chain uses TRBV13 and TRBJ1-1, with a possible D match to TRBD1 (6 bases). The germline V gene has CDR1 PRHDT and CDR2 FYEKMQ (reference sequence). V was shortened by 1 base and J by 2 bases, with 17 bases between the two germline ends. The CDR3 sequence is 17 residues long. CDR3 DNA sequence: TGTGCCAGCAGCTTAGTTGGAGACAAAGGGGGTAACACTGAAGCTTTCTTT. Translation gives CASSLVGDKGGNTEAFF.

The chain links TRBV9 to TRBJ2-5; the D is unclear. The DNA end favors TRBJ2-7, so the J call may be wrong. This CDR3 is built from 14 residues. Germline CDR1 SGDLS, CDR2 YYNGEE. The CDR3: CASSVDVGIYEQYF. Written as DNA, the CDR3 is TGTGCCAGCAGCGTAGATGTGGGGATCTACGAGCAGTACTTC.

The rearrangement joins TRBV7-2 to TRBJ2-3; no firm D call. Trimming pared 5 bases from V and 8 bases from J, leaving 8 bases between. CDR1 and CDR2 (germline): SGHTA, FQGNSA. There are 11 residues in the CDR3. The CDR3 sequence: CASSPASTQYF. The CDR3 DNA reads TGTGCCAGCAGCCCAGCTAGTACGCAGTATTTT.

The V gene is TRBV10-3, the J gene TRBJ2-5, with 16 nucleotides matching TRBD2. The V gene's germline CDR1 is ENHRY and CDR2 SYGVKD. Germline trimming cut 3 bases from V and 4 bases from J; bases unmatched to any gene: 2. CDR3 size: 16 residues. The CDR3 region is CAISDGTSGGGETQYF. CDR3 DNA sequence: TGTGCCATCAGTGATGGGACTAGCGGGGGGGGAGAGACCCAGTACTTC.

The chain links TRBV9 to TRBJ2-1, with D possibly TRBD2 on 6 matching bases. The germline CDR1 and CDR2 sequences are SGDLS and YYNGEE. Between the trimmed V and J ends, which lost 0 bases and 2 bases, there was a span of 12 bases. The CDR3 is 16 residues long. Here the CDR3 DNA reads TGTGCCAGCAGCGTAGAGTTCCCGGGGGCCTACAATGAGCAGTTCTTC. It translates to CASSVEFPGAYNEQFF. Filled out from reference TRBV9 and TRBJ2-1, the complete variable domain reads DSGVTQTPKHLITATGQRVTLRCSPRSGDLSVYWYQQSLDQGLQFLIQYYNGEERAKGNILERFSAQQFPDLHSELNLSSLELGDSALYFCASSVEFPGAYNEQFFGPGTRLTVL.

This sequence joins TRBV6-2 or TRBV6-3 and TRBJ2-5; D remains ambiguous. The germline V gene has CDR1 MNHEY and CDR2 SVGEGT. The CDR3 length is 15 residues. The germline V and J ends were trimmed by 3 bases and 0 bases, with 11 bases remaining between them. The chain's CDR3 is CASSYSRGYQETQYF. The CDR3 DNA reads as TGTGCCAGCAGTTATAGTAGAGGATACCAAGAGACCCAGTACTTC.

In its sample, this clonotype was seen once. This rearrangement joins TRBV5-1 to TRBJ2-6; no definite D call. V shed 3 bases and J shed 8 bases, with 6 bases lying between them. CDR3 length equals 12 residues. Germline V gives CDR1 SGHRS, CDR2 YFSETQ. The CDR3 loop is CASSSPPNVLTF. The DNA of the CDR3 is TGCGCCAGCAGCTCGCCGCCCAACGTCCTGACTTTC.

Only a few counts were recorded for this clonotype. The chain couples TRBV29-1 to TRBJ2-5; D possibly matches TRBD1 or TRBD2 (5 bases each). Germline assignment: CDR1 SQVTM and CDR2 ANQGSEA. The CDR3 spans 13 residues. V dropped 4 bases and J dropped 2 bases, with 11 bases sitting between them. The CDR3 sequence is CSVGGRAQETQYF. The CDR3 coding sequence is TGCAGCGTTGGGGGACGAGCGCAAGAGACCCAGTACTTC. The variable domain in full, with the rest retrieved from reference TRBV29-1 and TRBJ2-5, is SAVISQKPSRDICQRGTSLTIQCQVDSQVTMMFWYRQQPGQSLTLIATANQGSEATYESGFVIDKFPISRPNLTFSTLTVSNMSPEDSSIYLCSVGGRAQETQYFGPGTRLLVL.

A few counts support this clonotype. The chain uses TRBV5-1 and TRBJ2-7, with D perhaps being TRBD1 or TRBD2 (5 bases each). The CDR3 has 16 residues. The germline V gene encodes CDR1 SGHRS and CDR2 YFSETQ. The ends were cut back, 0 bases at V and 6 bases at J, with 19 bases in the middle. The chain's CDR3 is CASSLEYGTVVFEQYF. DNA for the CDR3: TGCGCCAGCAGCTTGGAATACGGGACGGTGGTGTTCGAGCAGTACTTC.

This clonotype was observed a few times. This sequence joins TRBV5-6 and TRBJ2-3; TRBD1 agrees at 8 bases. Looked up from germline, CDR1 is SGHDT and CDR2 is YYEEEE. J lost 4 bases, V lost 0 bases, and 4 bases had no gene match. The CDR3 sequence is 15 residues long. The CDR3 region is CASSLGDRGADTQYF. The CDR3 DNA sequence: TGTGCCAGCAGCTTGGGAGACAGGGGAGCAGATACGCAGTATTTT. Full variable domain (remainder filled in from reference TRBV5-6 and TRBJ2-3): DAGVTQSPTHLIKTRGQQVTLRCSPKSGHDTVSWYQQALGQGPQFIFQYYEEEERQRGNFPDRFSGHQFPNYSSELNVNALLLGDSALYLCASSLGDRGADTQYFGPGTRLTVL.

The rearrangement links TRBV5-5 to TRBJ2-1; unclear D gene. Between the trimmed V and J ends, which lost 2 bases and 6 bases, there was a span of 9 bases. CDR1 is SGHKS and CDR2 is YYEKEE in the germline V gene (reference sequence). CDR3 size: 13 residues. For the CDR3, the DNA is TGTGCCAGCAGCTTACGGCGAGGCAATGAGCAGTTCTTC. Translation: CASSLRRGNEQFF.

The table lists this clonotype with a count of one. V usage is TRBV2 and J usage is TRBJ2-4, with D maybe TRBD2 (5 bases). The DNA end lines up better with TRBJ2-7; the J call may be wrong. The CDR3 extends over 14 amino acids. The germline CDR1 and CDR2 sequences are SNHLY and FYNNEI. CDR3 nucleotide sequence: TGTGCCAGCAGTGAGGGAGCGGCAGTTGGCGAGCAGTACTTC. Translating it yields CASSEGAAVGEQYF.

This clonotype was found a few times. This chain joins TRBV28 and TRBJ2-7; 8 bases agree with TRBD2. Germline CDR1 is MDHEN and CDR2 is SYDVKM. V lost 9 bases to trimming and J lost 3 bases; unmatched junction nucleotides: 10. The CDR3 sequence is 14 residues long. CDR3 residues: CASLALGLVYEQYF. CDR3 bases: TGTGCCAGTTTAGCATTGGGACTAGTCTACGAGCAGTACTTC.

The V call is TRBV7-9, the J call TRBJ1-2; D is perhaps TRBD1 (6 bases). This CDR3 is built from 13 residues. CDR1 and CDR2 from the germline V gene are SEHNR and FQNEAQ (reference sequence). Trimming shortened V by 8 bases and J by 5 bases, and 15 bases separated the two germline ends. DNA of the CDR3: TGTGCCAGCGGAAGGGGGTTCAATTATGGCTACACCTTC. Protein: CASGRGFNYGYTF. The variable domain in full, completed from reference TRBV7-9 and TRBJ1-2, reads DTGVSQNPRHKITKRGQNVTFRCDPISEHNRLYWYRQTLGQGPEFLTYFQNEAQLEKSRLLSDRFSAERPKGSFSTLEIQRTEQGDSAMYLCASGRGFNYGYTFGSGTRLTVV.

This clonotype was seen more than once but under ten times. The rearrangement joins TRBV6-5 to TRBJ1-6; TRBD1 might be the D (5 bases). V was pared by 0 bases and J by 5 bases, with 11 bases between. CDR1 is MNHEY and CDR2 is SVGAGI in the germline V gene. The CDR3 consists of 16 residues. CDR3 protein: CASSYSPGIDNSPLHF. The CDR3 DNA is TGTGCCAGCAGTTACTCGCCAGGGATCGATAATTCACCCCTCCACTTT.

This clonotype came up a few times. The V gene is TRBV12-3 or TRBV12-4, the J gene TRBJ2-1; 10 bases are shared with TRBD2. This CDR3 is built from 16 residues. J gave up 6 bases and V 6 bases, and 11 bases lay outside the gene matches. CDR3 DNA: TGTGCCAGCAGCGACACAAGCGGGAGGGTAAGCAATGAGCAGTTCTTC. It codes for CASSDTSGRVSNEQFF.

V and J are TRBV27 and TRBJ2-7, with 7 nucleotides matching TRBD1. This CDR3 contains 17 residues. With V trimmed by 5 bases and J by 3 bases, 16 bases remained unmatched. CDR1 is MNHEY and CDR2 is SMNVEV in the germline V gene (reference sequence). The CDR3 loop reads CASSRRRGYNPHYEQYF. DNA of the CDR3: TGTGCCAGCAGTCGCCGCAGGGGGTATAATCCCCACTACGAGCAGTACTTC.

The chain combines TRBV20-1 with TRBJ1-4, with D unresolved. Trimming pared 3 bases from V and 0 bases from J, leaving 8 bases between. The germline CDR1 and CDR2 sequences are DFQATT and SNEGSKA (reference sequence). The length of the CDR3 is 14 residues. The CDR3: CSASNSATNEKLFF. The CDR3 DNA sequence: TGCAGTGCTAGTAACAGCGCAACTAATGAAAAACTGTTTTTT.

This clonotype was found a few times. CDR3 in DNA: TGCAGCGCTGGACTAAGGTATGAGCAGTTCTTC. Amino acids: CSAGLRYEQFF. This rearrangement joins TRBV29-1 to TRBJ2-1; D possibly corresponds to TRBD2 (6 bases). Looked up from germline, CDR1 is SQVTM and CDR2 is ANQGSEA. The CDR3 has 11 residues. The V gene lost 7 bases and the J gene lost 8 bases, with 12 bases spanning the gap.

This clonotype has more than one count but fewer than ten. CDR3 region: CATSDYGTGSDTQYF. CDR3 coding DNA: TGTGCCACCAGTGATTATGGGACAGGGAGCGATACGCAGTATTTT. The rearrangement uses TRBV24-1 and TRBJ2-3; 9 bases align to TRBD1. Germline V gives CDR1 KGHDR, CDR2 SFDVKD. The CDR3 runs 15 residues. V trimming: 2 bases; J trimming: 6 bases; junction bases outside the gene matches: 5.

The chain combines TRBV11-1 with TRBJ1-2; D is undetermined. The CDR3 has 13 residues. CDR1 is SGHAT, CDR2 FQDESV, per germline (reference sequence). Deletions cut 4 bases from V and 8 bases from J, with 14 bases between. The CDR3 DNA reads TGTGCCAGCAGCTCCGACTTGACGGGGGGCTACACCTTC. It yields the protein CASSSDLTGGYTF.

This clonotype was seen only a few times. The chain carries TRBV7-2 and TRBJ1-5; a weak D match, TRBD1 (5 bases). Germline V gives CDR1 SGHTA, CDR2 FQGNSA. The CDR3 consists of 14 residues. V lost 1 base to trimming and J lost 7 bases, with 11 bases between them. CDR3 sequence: CASSLEGSGQPQHF. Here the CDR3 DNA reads TGTGCCAGCAGCTTAGAGGGGTCTGGGCAGCCCCAGCATTTT.

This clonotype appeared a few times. CDR3 sequence reads: CASSLPLYEQYF. The DNA of the CDR3 is TGTGCCAGCAGTTTGCCCCTTTACGAGCAGTACTTC. The rearrangement links TRBV12-3 or TRBV12-4 to TRBJ2-7; D is unresolved. V gave up 3 bases and J gave up 4 bases, with 7 bases separating them. There are 12 residues in the CDR3.

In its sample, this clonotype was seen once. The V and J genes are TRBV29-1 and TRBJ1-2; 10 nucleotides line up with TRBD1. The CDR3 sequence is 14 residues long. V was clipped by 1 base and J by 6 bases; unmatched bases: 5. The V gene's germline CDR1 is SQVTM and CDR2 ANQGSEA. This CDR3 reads CSVEAQTGGNGYTF. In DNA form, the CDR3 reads TGCAGCGTTGAAGCCCAGACAGGGGGCAATGGCTACACCTTC.

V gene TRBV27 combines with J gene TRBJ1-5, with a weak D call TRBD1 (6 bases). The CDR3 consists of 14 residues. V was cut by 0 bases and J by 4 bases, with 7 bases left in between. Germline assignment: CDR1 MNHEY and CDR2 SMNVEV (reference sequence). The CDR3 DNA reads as TGTGCCAGCAGTTTATCGGGGACAAATCAGCCCCAGCATTTT. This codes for CASSLSGTNQPQHF.

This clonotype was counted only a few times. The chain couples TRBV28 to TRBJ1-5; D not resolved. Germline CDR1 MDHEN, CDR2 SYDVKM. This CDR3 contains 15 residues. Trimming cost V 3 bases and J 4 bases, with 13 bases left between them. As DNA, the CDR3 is TGTGCCAGCAGTTTCCCCAGTCAAGGGAATCAGCCCCAGCATTTT. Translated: CASSFPSQGNQPQHF.

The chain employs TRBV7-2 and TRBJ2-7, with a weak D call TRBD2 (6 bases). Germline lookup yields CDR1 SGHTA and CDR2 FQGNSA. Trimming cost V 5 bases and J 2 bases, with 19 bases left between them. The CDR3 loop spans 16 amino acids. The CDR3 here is CASSRRPAGSAYEQYF. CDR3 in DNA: TGTGCCAGCAGCAGAAGGCCAGCGGGTTCCGCCTACGAGCAGTACTTC.

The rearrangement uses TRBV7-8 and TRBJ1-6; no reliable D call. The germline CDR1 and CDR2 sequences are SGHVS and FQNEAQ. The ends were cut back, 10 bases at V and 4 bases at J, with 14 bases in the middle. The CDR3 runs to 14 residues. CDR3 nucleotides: TGTGCCACCAATCCCGGGTCTTATAATTCACCCCTCCACTTT. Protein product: CATNPGSYNSPLHF.

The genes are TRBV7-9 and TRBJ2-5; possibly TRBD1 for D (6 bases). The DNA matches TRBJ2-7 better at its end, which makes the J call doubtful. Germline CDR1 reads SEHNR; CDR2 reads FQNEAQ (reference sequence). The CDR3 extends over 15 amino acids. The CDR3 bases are TGTGCCAGCAGCTTAGTGGGGGCTCGGGTCTACGAGCAGTACTTC. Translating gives CASSLVGARVYEQYF.

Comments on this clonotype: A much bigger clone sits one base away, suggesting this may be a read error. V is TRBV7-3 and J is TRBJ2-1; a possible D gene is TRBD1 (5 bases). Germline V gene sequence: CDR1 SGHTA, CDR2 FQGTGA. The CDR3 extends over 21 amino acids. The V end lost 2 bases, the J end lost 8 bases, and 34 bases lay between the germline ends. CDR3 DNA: TGTGCCAGCAGCTTATCCCCTACCTCTCTAGGGCACCTACACAGGTGGGATGAGCAGTTCTTC. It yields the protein CASSLSPTSLGHLHRWDEQFF.

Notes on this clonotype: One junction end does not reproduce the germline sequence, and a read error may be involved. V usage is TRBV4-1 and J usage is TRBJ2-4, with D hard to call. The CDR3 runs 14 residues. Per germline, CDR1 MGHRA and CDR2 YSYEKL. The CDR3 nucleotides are TGCGCCAGCAGCCTTATCATAGCCGAAAACATTCAGTACTTC. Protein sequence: CASSLIIAENIQYF.